These 19 T cell receptor beta chains came from one sample sequenced in a study of beta chain features in type 1 diabetes. Study-wide results and caveats: There was a moderate but significant shortening of TCRB CDR3s in all four CD4+ subsets of Type 1 diabetes patients.

Since all of the isolated RNA was reverse transcribed, expressed TCRB transcripts were what got sequenced. Produced via immunoSEQ multiplex PCR; TCRdb's table is partial and in-frame only. Of approximately 250,000 clones listed, 9.5% to 13% were seen once; the top ten hold approximately 0.015%. No antigen has been assigned to these receptors. Source material: naive CD4+ T cells from blood. These receptors all come from a man aged 25 to 40 with type 1 diabetes.

V and J are TRBV9 and TRBJ2-6; 10 bases line up with TRBD1. The CDR3 totals 17 residues. The germline V gene encodes CDR1 SGDLS and CDR2 YYNGEE. The V segment lost 4 bases and the J segment 4 bases; nucleotides outside the gene matches: 8. CDR3 DNA: TGTGCCAGCAGCTCCCGGGACAGGGGATCGGGGGCCAACGTCCTGACTTTC. Translating it yields CASSSRDRGSGANVLTF.

This clone was picked up a small number of times. This chain connects TRBV6-1 to TRBJ2-7; D may be TRBD1 (5 bases). The V and J ends lost 6 bases and 0 bases respectively, with 15 bases between them. Germline CDR1 reads MNHNS; CDR2 reads SASEGT. The CDR3 contains 15 residues. The CDR3 nucleotides are TGTGCCAGCAGGCCCCCTGGACAAGGCTCCTACGAGCAGTACTTC. It encodes CASRPPGQGSYEQYF.

This chain uses TRBV18 with TRBJ2-1, with 10 bases fitting TRBD2. V lost 0 bases to trimming and J lost 2 bases; unmatched junction nucleotides: 7. Germline V gene data show CDR1 as KGHSH and CDR2 as LQKENI. The CDR3 runs 18 residues. The CDR3 spells CASSPPGSGGATYNEQFF. The DNA of the CDR3 is TGTGCCAGCTCACCACCGGGGAGCGGGGGGGCAACCTACAATGAGCAGTTCTTC.

This clone showed up just a few times. J is TRBJ2-3 and V is TRBV9; no clear D. Germline loops: CDR1 SGDLS, CDR2 YYNGEE. V was trimmed by 0 bases and J by 8 bases, leaving 16 bases between them. The CDR3 runs to 15 residues. The CDR3 region has the DNA TGTGCCAGCAGCGTAGGTGATAAGTACGAGGCTACGCAGTATTTT. Protein: CASSVGDKYEATQYF.

This clone was detected only a few times. The chain combines TRBV7-2 with TRBJ1-2, with 9 bases aligning to TRBD1. Germline trimming cut 5 bases from V and 8 bases from J; bases unmatched to any gene: 6. Germline CDR1 reads SGHTA; CDR2 reads FQGNSA. CDR3 length equals 13 residues. CDR3 in amino acids: CASSPKGQGGYTF. The CDR3 DNA reads TGTGCCAGCAGCCCCAAGGGACAGGGCGGCTACACCTTC.

This chain links TRBV7-9 with TRBJ2-1; a possible D gene is TRBD1 (5 bases). V dropped 7 bases and J dropped 9 bases, with 10 bases sitting between them. CDR3 length: 11 residues. Germline V gives CDR1 SEHNR, CDR2 FQNEAQ (reference sequence). DNA of the CDR3: TGTGCCAGCACCTCAAGGGGTGAGCAGTTCTTC. Protein product: CASTSRGEQFF.

The chain couples TRBV7-8 to TRBJ2-4, with TRBD1 as a possible D gene (5 bases). The CDR3 has 15 amino acids. Germline CDR1 SGHVS, CDR2 FQNEAQ. V was clipped by 3 bases and J by 5 bases, with 14 bases between them. CDR3 nucleotides: TGTGCCAGCAGCTTTGGTGCAGGGTTAGAAAACATTCAGTACTTC. Protein: CASSFGAGLENIQYF.

The rearrangement links TRBV6-5 to TRBJ2-3; 10 bases are shared with TRBD2. The CDR3 length is 15 residues. J lost 5 bases, V lost 4 bases, and 6 bases had no gene match. CDR1 and CDR2 from the germline V gene are MNHEY and SVGAGI. The CDR3 DNA reads as TGTGCCAGCAGTTTACTAGCGGGGCTGGGAGATACGCAGTATTTT. Protein product: CASSLLAGLGDTQYF.

This clone was observed a few times. The J gene is TRBJ2-1, the V gene TRBV7-3, with 7 nucleotides matching TRBD2. V trimming: 5 bases; J trimming: 8 bases; junction bases outside the gene matches: 12. The CDR3 is 15 amino acids. Germline assignment: CDR1 SGHTA and CDR2 FQGTGA. The CDR3 sequence: CASSGSYGTKDEQFF. As DNA, the CDR3 is TGTGCCAGCAGCGGGTCCTACGGGACTAAGGATGAGCAGTTCTTC. The full variable domain, its missing parts supplied by reference TRBV7-3 and TRBJ2-1, is GAGVSQTPSNKVTEKGKYVELRCDPISGHTALYWYRQSLGQGPEFLIYFQGTGAADDSGLPNDRFFAVRPEGSVSTLKIQRTERGDSAVYLCASSGSYGTKDEQFFGPGTRLTVL.

V and J are TRBV7-2 and TRBJ2-3; TRBD2 matches at 9 bases. Trimming cost V 5 bases and J 7 bases; bases outside gene matches: 10. Germline-derived CDR1 and CDR2 are SGHTA and FQGNSA. The CDR3 contains 15 residues. In DNA, the CDR3 is TGTGCCAGCAGCCCCCAGACAGCGGGGGGCTATACGCAGTATTTT. It codes for CASSPQTAGGYTQYF.

The rearrangement joins TRBV2 to TRBJ2-2; 9 bases line up with TRBD1. V gave up 7 bases and J gave up 3 bases; unmatched junction bases: 6. Germline CDR1 is SNHLY and CDR2 is FYNNEI. CDR3 length: 15 residues. CDR3 sequence reads: CASTKQGAYTGELFF. The CDR3 DNA reads as TGTGCCAGCACGAAACAGGGGGCCTACACCGGGGAGCTGTTTTTT.

The chain combines TRBV7-2 with TRBJ2-3; 15 bases match TRBD2. Germline CDR1 SGHTA, CDR2 FQGNSA. This CDR3 is 16 amino acids long. With V trimmed by 5 bases and J by 3 bases, 3 bases remained unmatched. The CDR3 bases are TGTGCCAGCAGCCAGGGGACTAGCGGGGGGACAGATACGCAGTATTTT. As protein: CASSQGTSGGTDTQYF.

The chain couples TRBV7-2 to TRBJ2-1; TRBD2 aligns across 9 bases. Germline V lookup: CDR1 SGHTA, CDR2 FQGNSA. Trimming cost V 4 bases and J 5 bases; bases outside gene matches: 6. CDR3 length: 15 residues. The CDR3 sequence is CASSSGGGGDNEQFF. CDR3 DNA sequence: TGTGCCAGCAGCTCGGGAGGCGGGGGGGACAATGAGCAGTTCTTC.

The V call is TRBV5-6, the J call TRBJ2-1; no firm D call. With 7 bases removed from V and 6 bases from J, the gap between germline ends came to 17 bases. The CDR3 sequence is 14 residues long. Germline V gene data show CDR1 as SGHDT and CDR2 as YYEEEE. This CDR3 is CASPEFNDGNEQFF. CDR3 sequence (DNA): TGTGCCAGCCCAGAATTCAATGATGGCAATGAGCAGTTCTTC.

This clone was found a few times. This chain joins TRBV2 and TRBJ1-1; D uncertain. From germline, CDR1 is SNHLY and CDR2 FYNNEI. This CDR3 has 13 amino acids. Trimming took 4 bases from V and 6 from J, leaving 12 bases between them. CDR3 in amino acids: CASSVRVGSEAFF. CDR3 nucleotides: TGTGCCAGCAGTGTGAGGGTGGGTTCTGAAGCTTTCTTT.

This clone was counted only a few times. This chain connects TRBV28 to TRBJ2-1, with D possibly being TRBD2 (5 bases). This CDR3 is built from 15 residues. V lost 5 bases and J 1 base, leaving 12 bases between the germline ends. Germline V gene lookup returns CDR1 MDHEN and CDR2 SYDVKM. CDR3 DNA sequence: TGTGCCAGCAGTCGAGGGATGTGGTCCTACAATGAGCAGTTCTTC. It specifies CASSRGMWSYNEQFF.

The chain uses TRBV7-2 and TRBJ1-6; TRBD1 agrees at 8 bases. This CDR3 is built from 13 residues. Losses at the gene ends were 5 bases for V and 7 bases for J; bases not matched to a gene: 1. Germline V gene data show CDR1 as SGHTA and CDR2 as FQGNSA. CDR3 nucleotides: TGTGCCAGCAGCCGACAGGGGAATTCACCCCTCCACTTT. This codes for CASSRQGNSPLHF.

This clone occurred a few times. The J gene is TRBJ2-7, the V gene TRBV6-5; 9 bases fit TRBD1. CDR3 length: 15 amino acids. The germline V gene has CDR1 MNHEY and CDR2 SVGAGI. The junction had 11 bases not matched to a gene; V was cut back by 4 bases and J by 7 bases. The CDR3 spells CASSSRRDRVWEQYF. CDR3 nucleotides: TGTGCCAGCAGTTCCCGCCGGGACAGGGTGTGGGAGCAGTACTTC.

The J gene is TRBJ1-2, the V gene TRBV29-1; D is unresolved. Germline CDR1 and CDR2: SQVTM and ANQGSEA. Trimming took off 4 bases at V and 10 bases at J, with 4 bases between the two ends. This CDR3 has 8 amino acids. DNA of the CDR3: TGCAGCGTTGGGGCCTACACCTTC. Its translation: CSVGAYTF.